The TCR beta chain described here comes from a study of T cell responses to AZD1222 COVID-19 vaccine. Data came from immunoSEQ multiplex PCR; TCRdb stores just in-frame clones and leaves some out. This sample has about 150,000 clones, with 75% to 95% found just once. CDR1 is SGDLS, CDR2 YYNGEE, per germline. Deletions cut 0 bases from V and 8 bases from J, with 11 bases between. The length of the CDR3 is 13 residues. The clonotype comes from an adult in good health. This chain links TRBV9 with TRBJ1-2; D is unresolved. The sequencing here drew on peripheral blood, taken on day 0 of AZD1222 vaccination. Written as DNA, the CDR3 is TGTGCCAGCAGCGTAGGGGGATTGGGCGGCTACACCTTC. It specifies CASSVGGLGGYTF.